The next 13 T cell receptor beta chains were all read from a single sample in a study of blood T cell repertoires in COVID-19. Using immunoSEQ multiplex PCR, the repertoire was profiled, and TCRdb retains in-frame clones only, with some absent. In the table there are approximately 470,000 clones, around 90% of which are singletons. The sample taken for sequencing was PBMCs or T cells enriched from blood (not recorded which). These receptors originate from a woman in her late teens or twenties who had recovered from COVID-19.

The V call is TRBV2, the J call TRBJ2-5; the match to TRBD1 covers 9 bases. V was clipped by 5 bases and J by 0 bases; unmatched bases: 10. The CDR3 is 17 residues long. CDR1 and CDR2 (germline): SNHLY, FYNNEI. The CDR3 DNA reads TGTGCCAGCAGTCGGCGGGACAGGGTACCGTACCAAGAGACCCAGTACTTC. Amino acids: CASSRRDRVPYQETQYF.

The gene calls are TRBV6-5 and TRBJ2-7, with a weak D call TRBD2 (6 bases). The V gene lost 8 bases and the J gene lost 5 bases, with 13 bases spanning the gap. There are 12 residues in the CDR3. Per germline, CDR1 MNHEY and CDR2 SVGAGI. In DNA form, the CDR3 reads TGTGCCAGCGTCCGAGGCGGGGACGAGCAGTACTTC. Protein sequence: CASVRGGDEQYF.

In its sample, this clone was seen once. This chain uses TRBV5-6 with TRBJ1-4; 8 nucleotides align to TRBD1. V was pared by 6 bases and J by 6 bases, with 7 bases of the junction left unmatched. The CDR3 has 14 amino acids. Germline CDR1 reads SGHDT; CDR2 reads YYEEEE. CDR3 residues: CASIRTGWDEKLFF. CDR3 in DNA: TGTGCCAGCATTCGGACAGGGTGGGATGAAAAACTGTTTTTT. Looking up the rest from reference TRBV5-6 and TRBJ1-4 gives the full variable domain: DAGVTQSPTHLIKTRGQQVTLRCSPKSGHDTVSWYQQALGQGPQFIFQYYEEEERQRGNFPDRFSGHQFPNYSSELNVNALLLGDSALYLCASIRTGWDEKLFFGSGTQLSVL.

The chain carries TRBV11-2 and TRBJ1-3; TRBD1 matches at 8 bases. CDR1 and CDR2 from the germline V gene are SGHAT and FQNNGV. The CDR3 runs to 13 residues. V dropped 3 bases and J dropped 16; count of bases not matched to a gene: 11. The CDR3 region has the DNA TGTGCCAGCAGCTTCCGGGACAGGCTGGAATACTATTTT. Translating it yields CASSFRDRLEYYF.

This chain joins TRBV10-3 and TRBJ1-1, with 8 bases that match TRBD1. From germline, CDR1 is ENHRY and CDR2 SYGVKD. Unmatched junction bases numbered 10, after V lost 5 bases and J lost 8 bases. The CDR3 is made up of 14 amino acids. The CDR3 loop reads CAISPTTGDAEAFF. CDR3 DNA sequence: TGTGCCATCAGTCCAACGACAGGGGATGCGGAAGCTTTCTTT.

J is TRBJ2-1 and V is TRBV11-3; 9 bases are shared with TRBD1. CDR1 is SGHNT, CDR2 YENEEA, per germline. The junction had 3 bases not matched to a gene; V was cut back by 0 bases and J by 6 bases. The CDR3 is made up of 15 amino acids. The CDR3 coding sequence is TGTGCCAGCAGCTTAGAGACAGGGGGTCGCAATGAGCAGTTCTTC. Its translation is CASSLETGGRNEQFF.

The chain is built from TRBV27 and TRBJ1-1, with 9 bases fitting TRBD1. The V gene end was trimmed by 6 bases and the J gene end by 6 bases; junction bases not matched to a gene: 8. The CDR3 spans 14 residues. Looked up from germline, CDR1 is MNHEY and CDR2 is SMNVEV (reference sequence). CDR3 amino acids: CASSRTGVQAEAFF. The CDR3 nucleotides are TGTGCCAGCAGCCGGACAGGGGTTCAGGCTGAAGCTTTCTTT.

The V and J genes are TRBV5-1 and TRBJ1-4, with a tentative D call TRBD1 (6 bases). Between the trimmed V and J ends, which lost 1 base and 4 bases, there was a span of 8 bases. The CDR3 contains 14 residues. Germline assignment: CDR1 SGHRS and CDR2 YFSETQ. The CDR3 DNA reads TGCGCCAGCAGCTTGACAGGGTTTAATGAAAAACTGTTTTTT. Residues: CASSLTGFNEKLFF.

This sequence joins TRBV21-1 and TRBJ2-6; the D call of TRBD1 is as the table states it, not checked on the DNA. TRBV21-1 is labeled a pseudogene. CDR3 length equals 18 residues. Here the CDR3 DNA reads TGTGCCAGCAGCAATCCGGATAGGGGAATCTCTGGGGCCAACGTCCTGACTTTC. Its protein product is CASSNPDRGISGANVLTF.

For this clone: The junction differs from germline at one of its ends, possibly a read error. The chain joins TRBV7-9 to TRBJ1-2; 7 bases align to TRBD1. Germline loops: CDR1 SEHNR, CDR2 FQNEAQ (reference sequence). The CDR3 runs to 14 residues. The CDR3 DNA reads as TGTGCCAGCAGCATAGGGACAGCTAACAATGGCTACACCTTC. Translation: CASSIGTANNGYTF.

This clone was observed a few times. This chain uses TRBV28 with TRBJ1-2; unclear D gene. V lost 4 bases and J lost 4, with 10 bases in between. Germline CDR1 is MDHEN and CDR2 is SYDVKM. This CDR3 contains 13 residues. The CDR3 loop is CASSSPGPYGYTF. The CDR3 nucleotides read TGTGCCAGCAGTTCCCCTGGGCCCTATGGCTACACCTTC.

The chain combines TRBV2 with TRBJ2-5; the D gene is possibly TRBD2 (5 bases). CDR3 length: 15 residues. Trimming removed 6 bases at V and 3 bases at J, with 17 bases between. Germline CDR1 and CDR2: SNHLY and FYNNEI. CDR3 loop: CASSPVRGFEETQYF. DNA of the CDR3: TGTGCCAGCAGCCCTGTTCGGGGATTCGAAGAGACCCAGTACTTC.

The chain combines TRBV19 with TRBJ2-2; D gene uncertain. Trimming pared 5 bases from V and 6 bases from J, leaving 10 bases between. The CDR3 has 13 residues. Germline assignment: CDR1 LNHDA and CDR2 SQIVND (reference sequence). CDR3 in amino acids: CASSPPPAGELFF. CDR3 coding DNA: TGTGCCAGTAGTCCTCCGCCGGCCGGGGAGCTGTTTTTT.